A selection of T cell receptor beta chains follows, all from one sample in a study of shared clonotypes between healthy human individuals. Profiled with immunoSEQ multiplex PCR; TCRdb holds only in-frame clones, not every one. The sample contains hundreds of thousands of clones, around 72% of which appear only once. The sample comprised memory CD4+ T cells sorted from blood. The receptors originated from a woman aged 25 to 39 in good health. CDR3s include the opening cysteine and the closing phenylalanine or tryptophan. D genes are given only for firm matches. Rows give clone size only sometimes, using once, few, many, or a class for an expanded clone.

d_gene	v_gene	abundance	j_gene	CDR3aa	CDR3nt
TRBD1	TRBV9	NA	TRBJ2-3	CASSARQGADDTQYF	TGTGCCAGCAGCGCAAGACAGGGGGCCGATGATACGCAGTATTTT
NA	TRBV28	NA	TRBJ1-1	CASSPREEAFF	TGTGCCAGCAGCCCCAGGGAGGAAGCTTTCTTT
NA	TRBV5-1	NA	TRBJ2-4	CASSLLQGVTKNIQYF	TGCGCCAGCAGCTTGTTACAGGGTGTGACCAAAAACATTCAGTACTTC
TRBD2	TRBV6-5	NA	TRBJ2-1	CASTASGGSYNEQFF	TGTGCCAGCACGGCTAGCGGCGGCTCCTACAATGAGCAGTTCTTC
NA	TRBV30	NA	TRBJ1-5	CAWGGPSYSNQPQHF	TGTGCCTGGGGAGGGCCGAGTTATAGCAATCAGCCCCAGCATTTT
NA	TRBV19	NA	TRBJ2-7	CASSTGLFSYEQYF	TGTGCCAGTAGTACCGGACTATTCTCCTACGAGCAGTACTTC
NA	TRBV28	NA	TRBJ1-5	CASSPPLTRGNQPQHF	TGTGCCAGCAGTCCCCCTCTGACCAGGGGTAATCAGCCCCAGCATTTT
NA	TRBV7-7	NA	TRBJ2-5	CASTPGWQETQYF	TGTGCCAGCACACCCGGTTGGCAAGAGACCCAGTACTTC
NA	TRBV19	NA	TRBJ1-5	CASWTQGFSQPQHF	TGTGCCAGTTGGACACAGGGTTTCAGTCAGCCCCAGCATTTT
TRBD1	TRBV2	once	TRBJ2-2	CASRRQGVDTGELFF	TGTGCCAGCAGGCGACAGGGAGTCGACACCGGGGAGCTGTTTTTT
NA	TRBV18	few	TRBJ1-5	CASSPEGGADQPQHF	TGTGCCAGCTCACCAGAGGGAGGGGCGGATCAGCCCCAGCATTTT
NA	TRBV19	NA	TRBJ2-5	CASSIEETQYF	TGTGCCAGTAGTATAGAAGAGACCCAGTACTTC
NA	TRBV7-2	few	TRBJ2-2	CASSLGWANTGELFF	TGTGCCAGCAGCTTAGGCTGGGCGAACACCGGGGAGCTGTTTTTT
TRBD2	TRBV11-2	NA	TRBJ2-1	CASSLGGLASYNEQFF	TGTGCCAGCAGCTTAGGGGGACTAGCCTCCTACAATGAGCAGTTCTTC
TRBD2	TRBV2	NA	TRBJ2-7	CASRWASGSHEQYF	TGTGCCAGCAGGTGGGCTAGCGGGAGCCACGAGCAGTACTTC
TRBD1	TRBV5-1	NA	TRBJ2-1	CASRRPGQGVREQFF	TGCGCCAGCAGACGTCCGGGACAGGGGGTTCGTGAGCAGTTCTTC
TRBD2	TRBV19	NA	TRBJ2-3	CASTPRRLAGVTNTQYF	TGTGCCAGTACCCCCCGCCGACTAGCGGGAGTGACAAATACGCAGTATTTT
NA	TRBV2	NA	TRBJ2-3	CASSETQGGTDTQYF	TGTGCCAGCAGTGAAACACAGGGCGGCACAGATACGCAGTATTTT
TRBD1	TRBV28	NA	TRBJ1-6	CASRKQGNDSPLHF	TGTGCCAGCAGGAAACAGGGGAATGATTCACCCCTCCACTTT
NA	TRBV28	NA	TRBJ1-3	CASRYSSGNTIYF	TGTGCCAGCAGGTACAGCTCTGGAAACACCATATATTTT
TRBD1	TRBV7-9	NA	TRBJ1-2	CASSLTGVGGYTF	TGTGCCAGCAGCTTAACAGGGGTTGGTGGCTACACCTTC
NA	TRBV4-1	NA	TRBJ2-7	CASSQGVLDEQYF	TGCGCCAGCAGCCAAGGGGTTTTAGACGAGCAGTACTTC
TRBD2	TRBV30	NA	TRBJ2-3	CAWSGGTSGYTDTQYF	TGTGCCTGGAGTGGGGGGACTAGCGGATACACAGATACGCAGTATTTT
NA	TRBV28	NA	TRBJ1-4	CASSGPGEGDEKLFF	TGTGCCAGCAGTGGACCAGGGGAGGGGGATGAAAAACTGTTTTTT
NA	TRBV27	NA	TRBJ1-3	CASSPVSGNTIYF	TGTGCCAGCAGTCCTGTCTCTGGAAACACCATATATTTT
NA	TRBV5-4	NA	TRBJ2-5	CASSFGGPQETQYF	TGTGCCAGCAGCTTTGGGGGTCCACAAGAGACCCAGTACTTC
NA	TRBV27	NA	TRBJ2-1	CASSWRTGEQFF	TGTGCCAGCAGTTGGCGGACCGGCGAGCAGTTCTTC
NA	TRBV2	NA	TRBJ2-7	CASTQQGNEQYF	TGTGCCAGCACCCAACAGGGTAACGAGCAGTACTTC
TRBD1	TRBV2	NA	TRBJ1-1	CASLGQVISVNTEAFF	TGTGCCAGCCTGGGACAGGTGATTTCGGTGAACACTGAAGCTTTCTTT
TRBD2	TRBV4-2	NA	TRBJ2-7	CASSQEGGGRPYEQYF	TGTGCCAGCAGCCAAGAGGGCGGCGGGAGGCCCTACGAGCAGTACTTC
TRBD2	TRBV4-1	NA	TRBJ2-1	CASSQASTSGYSYNEQFF	TGCGCCAGCAGCCAAGCCTCGACTAGCGGATACTCCTACAATGAGCAGTTCTTC
TRBD1	TRBV7-6	NA	TRBJ2-3	CASSPGTASTDTQYF	TGTGCCAGCAGCCCCGGGACAGCTAGCACAGATACGCAGTATTTT